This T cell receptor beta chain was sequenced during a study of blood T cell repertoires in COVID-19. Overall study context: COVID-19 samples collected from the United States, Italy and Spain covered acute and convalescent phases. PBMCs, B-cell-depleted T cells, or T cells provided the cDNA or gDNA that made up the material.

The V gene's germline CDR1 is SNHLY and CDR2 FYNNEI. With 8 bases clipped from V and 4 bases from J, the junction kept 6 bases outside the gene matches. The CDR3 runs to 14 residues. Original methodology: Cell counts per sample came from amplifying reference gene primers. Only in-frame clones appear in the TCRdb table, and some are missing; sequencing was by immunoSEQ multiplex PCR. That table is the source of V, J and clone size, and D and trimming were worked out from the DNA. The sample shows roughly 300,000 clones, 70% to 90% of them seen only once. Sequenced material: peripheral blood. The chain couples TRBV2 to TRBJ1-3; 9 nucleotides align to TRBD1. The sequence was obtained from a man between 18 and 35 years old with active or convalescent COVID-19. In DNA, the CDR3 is TGTGCCAGCTCCGGACAGGGGATAGGAAACACCATATATTTT. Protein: CASSGQGIGNTIYF. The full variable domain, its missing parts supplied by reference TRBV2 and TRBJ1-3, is EPEVTQTPSHQVTQMGQEVILRCVPISNHLYFYWYRQILGQKVEFLVSFYNNEISEKSEIFDDQFSVERPDGSNFTLKIRSTKLEDSAMYFCASSGQGIGNTIYFGEGSWLTVV.